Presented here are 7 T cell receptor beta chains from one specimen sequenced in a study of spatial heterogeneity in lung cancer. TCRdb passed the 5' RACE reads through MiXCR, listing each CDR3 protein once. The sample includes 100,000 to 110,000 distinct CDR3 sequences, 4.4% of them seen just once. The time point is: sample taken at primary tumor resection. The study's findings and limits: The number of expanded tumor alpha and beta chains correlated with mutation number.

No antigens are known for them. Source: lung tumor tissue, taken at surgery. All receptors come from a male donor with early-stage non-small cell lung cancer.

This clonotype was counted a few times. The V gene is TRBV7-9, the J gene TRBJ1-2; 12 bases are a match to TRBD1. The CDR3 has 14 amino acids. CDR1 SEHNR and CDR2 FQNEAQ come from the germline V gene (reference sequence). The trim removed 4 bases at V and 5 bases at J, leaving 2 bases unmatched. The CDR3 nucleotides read TGTGCCAGCAGCTGGGACAGGGGGCTATATGGCTACACCTTC. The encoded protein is CASSWDRGLYGYTF.

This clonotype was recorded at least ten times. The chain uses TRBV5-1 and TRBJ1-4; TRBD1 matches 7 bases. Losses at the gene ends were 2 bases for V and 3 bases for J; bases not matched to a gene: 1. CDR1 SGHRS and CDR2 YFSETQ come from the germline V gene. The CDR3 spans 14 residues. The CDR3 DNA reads TGCGCCAGCAGCTTTGGGACAGCTAATGAAAAACTGTTTTTT. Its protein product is CASSFGTANEKLFF. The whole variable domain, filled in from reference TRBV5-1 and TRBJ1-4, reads KAGVTQTPRYLIKTRGQQVTLSCSPISGHRSVSWYQQTPGQGLQFLFEYFSETQRNKGNFPGRFSGRQFSNSRSEMNVSTLELGDSALYLCASSFGTANEKLFFGSGTQLSVL.

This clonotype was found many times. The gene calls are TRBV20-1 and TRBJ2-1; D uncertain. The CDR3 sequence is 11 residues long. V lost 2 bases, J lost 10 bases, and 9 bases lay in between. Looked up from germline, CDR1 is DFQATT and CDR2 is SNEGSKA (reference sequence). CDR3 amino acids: CSARLVGEQFF. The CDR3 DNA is TGCAGTGCTAGATTGGTAGGGGAGCAGTTCTTC.

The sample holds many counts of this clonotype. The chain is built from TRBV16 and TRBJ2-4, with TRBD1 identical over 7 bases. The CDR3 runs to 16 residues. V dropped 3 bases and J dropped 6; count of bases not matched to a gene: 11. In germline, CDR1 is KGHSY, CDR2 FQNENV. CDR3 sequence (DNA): TGTGCCAGCAGCCAGTATAACAGGGGAGTGATAAACATTCAGTACTTC. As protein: CASSQYNRGVINIQYF.

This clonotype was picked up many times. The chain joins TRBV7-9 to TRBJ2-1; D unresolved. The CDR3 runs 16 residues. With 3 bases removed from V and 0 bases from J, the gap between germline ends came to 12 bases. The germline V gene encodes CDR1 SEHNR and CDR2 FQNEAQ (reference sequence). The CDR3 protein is CASSLWSGPSYNEQFF. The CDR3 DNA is TGTGCCAGCAGCTTGTGGTCTGGGCCCTCCTACAATGAGCAGTTCTTC.

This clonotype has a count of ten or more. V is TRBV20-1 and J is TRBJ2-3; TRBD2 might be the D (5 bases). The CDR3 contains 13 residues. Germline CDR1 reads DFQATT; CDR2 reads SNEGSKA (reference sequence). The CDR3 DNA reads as TGCAGCGCGGGTTGGGTCGTGACAGATACGCAGTATTTT. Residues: CSAGWVVTDTQYF.

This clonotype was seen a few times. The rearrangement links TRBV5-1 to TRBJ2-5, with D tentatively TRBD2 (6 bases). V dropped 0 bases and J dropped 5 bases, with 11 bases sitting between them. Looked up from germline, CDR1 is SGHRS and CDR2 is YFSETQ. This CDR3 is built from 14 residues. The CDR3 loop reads CASSLAGGTETQYF. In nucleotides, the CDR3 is TGCGCCAGCAGCTTGGCCGGAGGGACGGAGACCCAGTACTTC.